The count of the clone carrying this TCR beta chain is one. Its cognate antigen is unknown. V lost 5 bases and J lost 6; bases outside the gene matches: 13. The CDR3 totals 17 residues. The germline CDR1 and CDR2 sequences are MDHEN and SYDVKM. CD4+ cells were split into CD45RA+ naive and CD45RA-negative memory subsets. This sample stems from a study of shared clonotypes between healthy human individuals. The study, taken as a whole, reports: How much donors shared clonotypes was expected to be affected by sequencing depth. Shared clonotypes: roughly 4.7% naive CD4, roughly 3.8% naive CD8, 2.3% memory CD4, 0.4% memory CD8.

As handled by the study authors: ImmunoSEQ supplied junction-only sequences lacking quality scores, so filtering was different. Sequencing used immunoSEQ multiplex PCR; TCRdb keeps in-frame clones, though not all of them. The DNA gave D and trimming, while V, J and clone size come from that table. Among around 750,000 clones listed, 74% were seen once. This sequence was found in a woman aged 30 to 39 in good health. V usage is TRBV28 and J usage is TRBJ1-4; 9 positions match TRBD1. Sequencing was carried out using memory CD4+ T cells sorted from blood. As to subset: CD45RA-negative fraction. The CDR3, as DNA: TGTGCCAGCAGTCCGGTCCCGGGACAGGGATTCGATGAAAAACTGTTTTTT. Translated: CASSPVPGQGFDEKLFF.